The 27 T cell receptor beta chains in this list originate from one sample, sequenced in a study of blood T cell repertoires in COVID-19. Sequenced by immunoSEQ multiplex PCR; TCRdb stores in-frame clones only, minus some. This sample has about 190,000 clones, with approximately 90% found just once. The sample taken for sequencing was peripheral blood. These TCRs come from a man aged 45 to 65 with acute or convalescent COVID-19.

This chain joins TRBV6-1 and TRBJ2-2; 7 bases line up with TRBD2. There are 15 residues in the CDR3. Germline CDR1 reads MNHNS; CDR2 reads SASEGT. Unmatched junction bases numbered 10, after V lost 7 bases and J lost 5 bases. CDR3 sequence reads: CASTRGDFKTGELFF. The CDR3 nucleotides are TGTGCCAGCACCCGGGGGGACTTTAAGACCGGGGAGCTGTTTTTT.

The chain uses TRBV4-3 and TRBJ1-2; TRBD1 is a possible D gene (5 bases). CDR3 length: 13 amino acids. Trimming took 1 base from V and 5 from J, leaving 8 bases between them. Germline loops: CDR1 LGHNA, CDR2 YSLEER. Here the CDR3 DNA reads TGCGCCAGCAGCCAAGTTCAGGGATATGGCTACACCTTC. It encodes CASSQVQGYGYTF.

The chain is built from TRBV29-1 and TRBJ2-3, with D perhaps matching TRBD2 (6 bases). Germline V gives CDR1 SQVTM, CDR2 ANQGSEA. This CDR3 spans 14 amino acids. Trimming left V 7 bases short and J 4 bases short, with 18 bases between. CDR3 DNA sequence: TGCAGCGCCCGGGGGAGCAGCGGCCCAGATACGCAGTATTTT. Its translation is CSARGSSGPDTQYF.

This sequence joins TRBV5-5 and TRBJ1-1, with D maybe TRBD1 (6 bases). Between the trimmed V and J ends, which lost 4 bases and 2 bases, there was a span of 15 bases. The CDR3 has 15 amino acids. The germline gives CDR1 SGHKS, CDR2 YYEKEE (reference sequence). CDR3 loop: CASSLQGRLNTEAFF. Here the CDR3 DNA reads TGTGCCAGCAGCCTACAGGGAAGGCTAAACACTGAAGCTTTCTTT.

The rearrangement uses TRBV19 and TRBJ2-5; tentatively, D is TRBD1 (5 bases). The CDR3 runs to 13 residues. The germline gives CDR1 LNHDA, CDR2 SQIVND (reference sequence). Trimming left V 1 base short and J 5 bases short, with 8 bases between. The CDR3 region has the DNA TGTGCCAGTAGTATAGCAGGGTGGGAGACCCAGTACTTC. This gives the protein CASSIAGWETQYF.

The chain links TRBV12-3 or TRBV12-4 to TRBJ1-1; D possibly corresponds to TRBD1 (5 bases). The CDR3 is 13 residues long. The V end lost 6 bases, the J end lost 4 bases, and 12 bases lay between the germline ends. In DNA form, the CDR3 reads TGTGCCAGCAGAAGGACAATGAGCACTGAAGCTTTCTTT. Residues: CASRRTMSTEAFF.

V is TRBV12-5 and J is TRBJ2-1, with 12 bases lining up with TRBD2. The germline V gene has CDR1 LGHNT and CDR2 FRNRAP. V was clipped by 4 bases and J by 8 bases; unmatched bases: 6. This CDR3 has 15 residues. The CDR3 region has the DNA TGTGCTAGTGGTTATGGACTAGCGGGGTACGATGAGCAGTTCTTC. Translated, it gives CASGYGLAGYDEQFF.

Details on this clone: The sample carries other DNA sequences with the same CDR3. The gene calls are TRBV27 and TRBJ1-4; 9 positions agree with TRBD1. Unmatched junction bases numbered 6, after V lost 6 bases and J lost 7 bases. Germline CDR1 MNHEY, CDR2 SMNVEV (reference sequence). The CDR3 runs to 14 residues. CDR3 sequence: CASSKQGAGEKLFF. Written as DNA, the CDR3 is TGTGCCAGCAGCAAACAGGGGGCAGGTGAAAAACTGTTTTTT. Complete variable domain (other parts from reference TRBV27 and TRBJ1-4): EAQVTQNPRYLITVTGKKLTVTCSQNMNHEYMSWYRQDPGLGLRQIYYSMNVEVTDKGDVPEGYKVSRKEKRNFPLILESPSPNQTSLYFCASSKQGAGEKLFFGSGTQLSVL.

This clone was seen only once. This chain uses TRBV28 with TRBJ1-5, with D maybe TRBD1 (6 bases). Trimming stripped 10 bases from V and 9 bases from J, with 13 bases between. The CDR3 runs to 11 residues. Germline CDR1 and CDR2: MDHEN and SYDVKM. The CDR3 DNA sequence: TGTGCCACCACAGGGTCTGGGCCCCAGCATTTT. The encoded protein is CATTGSGPQHF. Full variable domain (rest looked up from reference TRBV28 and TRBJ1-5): DVKVTQSSRYLVKRTGEKVFLECVQDMDHENMFWYRQDPGLGLRLIYFSYDVKMKEKGDIPEGYSVSREKKERFSLILESASTNQTSMYLCATTGSGPQHFGDGTRLSIL.

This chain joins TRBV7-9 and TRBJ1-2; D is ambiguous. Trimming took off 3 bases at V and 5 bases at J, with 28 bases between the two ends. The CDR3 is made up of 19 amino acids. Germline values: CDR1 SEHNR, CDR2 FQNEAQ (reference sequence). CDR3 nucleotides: TGTGCCAGCAGCTTTAGGGCAGCCGGAAGGGAGCTGGAAAGGTATGGCTACACCTTC. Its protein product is CASSFRAAGRELERYGYTF.

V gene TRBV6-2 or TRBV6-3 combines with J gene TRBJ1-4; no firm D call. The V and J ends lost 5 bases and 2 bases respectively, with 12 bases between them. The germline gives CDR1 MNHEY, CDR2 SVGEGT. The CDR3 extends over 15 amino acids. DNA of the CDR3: TGTGCCAGCAGTGACGGAGCACACACTAATGAAAAACTGTTTTTT. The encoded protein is CASSDGAHTNEKLFF.

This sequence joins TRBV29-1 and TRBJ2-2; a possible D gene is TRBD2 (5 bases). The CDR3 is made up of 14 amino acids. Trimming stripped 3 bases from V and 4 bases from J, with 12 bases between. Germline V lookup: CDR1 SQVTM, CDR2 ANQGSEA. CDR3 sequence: CSVESLEGTGELFF. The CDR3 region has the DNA TGCAGCGTTGAGAGCCTAGAGGGCACCGGGGAGCTGTTTTTT.

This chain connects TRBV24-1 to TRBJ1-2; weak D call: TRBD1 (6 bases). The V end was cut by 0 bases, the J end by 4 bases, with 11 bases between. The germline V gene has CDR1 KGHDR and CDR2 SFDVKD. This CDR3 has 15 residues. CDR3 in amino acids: CATSDLDGGLYGYTF. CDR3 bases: TGTGCCACCAGTGATTTGGACGGGGGGCTCTATGGCTACACCTTC.

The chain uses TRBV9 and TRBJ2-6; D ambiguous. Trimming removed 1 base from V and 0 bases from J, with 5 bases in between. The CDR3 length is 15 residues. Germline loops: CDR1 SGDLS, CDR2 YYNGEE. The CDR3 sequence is CASSVQSSGANVLTF. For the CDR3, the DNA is TGTGCCAGCAGCGTACAGTCCTCTGGGGCCAACGTCCTGACTTTC.

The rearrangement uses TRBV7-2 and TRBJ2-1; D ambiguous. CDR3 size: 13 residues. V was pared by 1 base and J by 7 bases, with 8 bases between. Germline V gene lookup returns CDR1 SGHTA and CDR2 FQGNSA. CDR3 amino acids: CASSLGLWNEQFF. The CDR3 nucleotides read TGTGCCAGCAGCTTAGGACTTTGGAATGAGCAGTTCTTC. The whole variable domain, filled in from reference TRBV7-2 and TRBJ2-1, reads GAGVSQSPSNKVTEKGKDVELRCDPISGHTALYWYRQSLGQGLEFLIYFQGNSAPDKSGLPSDRFSAERTGGSVSTLTIQRTQQEDSAVYLCASSLGLWNEQFFGPGTRLTVL.

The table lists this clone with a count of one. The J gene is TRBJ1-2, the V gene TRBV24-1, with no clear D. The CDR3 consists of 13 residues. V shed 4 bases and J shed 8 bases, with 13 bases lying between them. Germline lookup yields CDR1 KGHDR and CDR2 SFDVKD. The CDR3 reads CATSEPTRVGYTF. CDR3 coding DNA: TGTGCCACCAGTGAACCCACCCGGGTCGGCTACACCTTC.

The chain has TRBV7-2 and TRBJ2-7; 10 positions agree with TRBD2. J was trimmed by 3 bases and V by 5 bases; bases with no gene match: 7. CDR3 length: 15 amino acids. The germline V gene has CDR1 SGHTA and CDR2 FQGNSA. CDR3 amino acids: CASSTRTSGYYEQYF. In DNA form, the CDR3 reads TGTGCCAGCAGCACCCGGACTAGCGGCTACTACGAGCAGTACTTC.

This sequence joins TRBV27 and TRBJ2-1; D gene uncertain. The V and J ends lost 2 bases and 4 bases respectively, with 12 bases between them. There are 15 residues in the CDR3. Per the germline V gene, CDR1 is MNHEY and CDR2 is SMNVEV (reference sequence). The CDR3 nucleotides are TGTGCCAGCAGTTTACAGCTAGGTGCTTACAATGAGCAGTTCTTC. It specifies CASSLQLGAYNEQFF.

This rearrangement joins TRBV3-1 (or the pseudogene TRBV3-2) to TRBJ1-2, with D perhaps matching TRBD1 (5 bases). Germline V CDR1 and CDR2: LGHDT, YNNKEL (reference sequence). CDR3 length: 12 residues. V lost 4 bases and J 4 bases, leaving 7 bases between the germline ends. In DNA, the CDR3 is TGTGCCAGCAGCCCGGGGGGCTATGGCTACACCTTC. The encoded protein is CASSPGGYGYTF.

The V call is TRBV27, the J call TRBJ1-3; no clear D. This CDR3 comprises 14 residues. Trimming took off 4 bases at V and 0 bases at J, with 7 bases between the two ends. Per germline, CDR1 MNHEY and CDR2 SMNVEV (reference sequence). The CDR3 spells CASSSQSSGNTIYF. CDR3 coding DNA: TGTGCCAGCAGTTCACAGAGCTCTGGAAACACCATATATTTT.

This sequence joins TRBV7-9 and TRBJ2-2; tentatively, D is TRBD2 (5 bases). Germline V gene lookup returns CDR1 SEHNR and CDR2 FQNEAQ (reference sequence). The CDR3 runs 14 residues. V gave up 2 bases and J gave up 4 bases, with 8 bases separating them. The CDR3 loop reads CASSLTEGTGELFF. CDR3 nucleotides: TGTGCCAGCAGCTTAACAGAGGGCACCGGGGAGCTGTTTTTT.

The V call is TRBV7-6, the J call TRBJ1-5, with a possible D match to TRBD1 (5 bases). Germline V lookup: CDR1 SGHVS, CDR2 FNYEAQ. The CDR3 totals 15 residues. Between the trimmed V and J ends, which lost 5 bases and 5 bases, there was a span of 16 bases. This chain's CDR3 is CASSPGLGAYQPQHF. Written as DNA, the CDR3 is TGTGCCAGCAGCCCAGGGCTTGGGGCGTATCAGCCCCAGCATTTT.

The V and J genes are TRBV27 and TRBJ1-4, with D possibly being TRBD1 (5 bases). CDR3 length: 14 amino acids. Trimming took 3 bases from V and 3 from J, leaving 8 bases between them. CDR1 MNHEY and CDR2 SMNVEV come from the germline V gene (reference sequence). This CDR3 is CASSFQGANEKLFF. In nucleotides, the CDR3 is TGTGCCAGCAGTTTTCAGGGCGCTAATGAAAAACTGTTTTTT.

This CDR3 is CASQAGGAGTEAFF. Here the CDR3 DNA reads TGTGCCAGCCAAGCGGGAGGGGCCGGCACTGAAGCTTTCTTT. The chain uses TRBV27 and TRBJ1-1, with D tentatively TRBD1 (5 bases). The CDR3 is 14 residues long. V lost 8 bases and J 4 bases, leaving 17 bases between the germline ends. Per the germline V gene, CDR1 is MNHEY and CDR2 is SMNVEV (reference sequence).

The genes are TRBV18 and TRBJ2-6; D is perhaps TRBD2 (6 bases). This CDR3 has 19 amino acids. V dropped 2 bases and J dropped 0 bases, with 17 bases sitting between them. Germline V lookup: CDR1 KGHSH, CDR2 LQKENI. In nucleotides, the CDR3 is TGTGCCAGCTCACCAGGGGTCGAGAGGGGAGGCTCTGGGGCCAACGTCCTGACTTTC. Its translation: CASSPGVERGGSGANVLTF.

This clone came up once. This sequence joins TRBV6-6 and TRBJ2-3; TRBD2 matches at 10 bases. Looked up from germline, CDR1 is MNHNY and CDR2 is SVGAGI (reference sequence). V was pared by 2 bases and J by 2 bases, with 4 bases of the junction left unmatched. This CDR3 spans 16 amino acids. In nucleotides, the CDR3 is TGTGCCAGCAGTTACCCTCTAGCGGGAGACACAGATACGCAGTATTTT. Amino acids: CASSYPLAGDTDTQYF.

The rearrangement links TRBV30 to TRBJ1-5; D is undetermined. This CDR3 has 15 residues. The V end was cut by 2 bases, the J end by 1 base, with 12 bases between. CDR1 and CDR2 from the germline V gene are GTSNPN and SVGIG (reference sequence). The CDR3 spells CAWSRGSYSNQPQHF. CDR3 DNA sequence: TGTGCCTGGAGTAGAGGGAGCTACAGCAATCAGCCCCAGCATTTT.